These T cell receptor beta chains were read from a single sample in a study of cytomegalovirus exposure and HLA in healthy donors. Method: immunoSEQ multiplex PCR; TCRdb's copy keeps in-frame clones and lacks some. The data show 200,000 to 300,000 clones, approximately 83% seen once. Sequenced material: PBMCs. These receptors all stem from a woman aged 30 to 39 in good health and CMV-seropositive. Both conserved end residues are part of each CDR3. The D gene is left open where the match is weak. Clone size is not always given. Where it is, it says once, few, many or a class for expanded clones.

J,V,D,size,CDR3,DNA
TRBJ2-1,TRBV4-2,TRBD1,.,CASSLGGTGTYNEQFF,TGTGCCAGCAGCCTGGGCGGGACAGGGACATACAATGAGCAGTTCTTC
TRBJ2-1,TRBV29-1,TRBD1,.,CSVERDRGQGEQFF,TGCAGCGTAGAAAGGGACAGGGGGCAAGGTGAGCAGTTCTTC
TRBJ1-1,TRBV4-1,.,.,CASSQDVTGLTEAFF,TGCGCCAGCAGCCAAGACGTTACAGGGCTCACTGAAGCTTTCTTT
TRBJ1-2,TRBV9,.,.,CASRAENYGYTF,TGTGCCAGCAGGGCAGAAAACTATGGCTACACCTTC
TRBJ2-3,TRBV6-1,.,.,CASSEQGGGPDTQYF,TGTGCCAGTAGTGAGCAGGGGGGAGGCCCAGATACGCAGTATTTT
TRBJ2-7,TRBV6-4,.,.,CASSDRAGERDSDEQYF,TGTGCCAGCAGTGATCGGGCGGGCGAGAGGGACTCGGACGAGCAGTACTTC
TRBJ1-1,TRBV5-5,.,few,CASSLVVDTEAFF,TGTGCCAGCAGCTTAGTAGTGGACACTGAAGCTTTCTTT
TRBJ1-5,TRBV7-8,TRBD1,few,CASSLTGQALGQPQHF,TGTGCCAGCAGCTTAACGGGACAGGCGCTTGGTCAGCCCCAGCATTTT
TRBJ2-2,TRBV10-3,TRBD2,.,CAISDSSGSWNTGELFF,TGTGCCATCAGTGACTCTAGCGGGAGTTGGAACACCGGGGAGCTGTTTTTT
TRBJ2-1,TRBV9,TRBD2,.,CASNPGTSGSVSYNEQFF,TGTGCCAGCAACCCCGGGACTAGCGGGAGTGTATCCTACAATGAGCAGTTCTTC
TRBJ1-1,TRBV27,.,.,CASSSVVSFVQGWKNTEAFF,TGTGCCAGCAGCTCCGTAGTATCGTTCGTTCAGGGATGGAAGAACACTGAAGCTTTCTTT
TRBJ2-7,TRBV7-2,TRBD1,once,CASSHRDSYEQYF,TGTGCCAGCAGCCACCGGGACAGCTACGAGCAGTACTTC
TRBJ1-2,TRBV7-2,TRBD1,.,CASSLDPPRGRYGYTF,TGTGCCAGCAGCTTAGATCCCCCCAGGGGGCGGTATGGCTACACCTTC
TRBJ1-5,TRBV19,.,.,CASSYGGVQPQHF,TGTGCCAGTAGTTATGGGGGGGTTCAGCCCCAGCATTTT
TRBJ2-7,TRBV27,TRBD1,.,CASSLSGDRAYEQYF,TGTGCCAGCAGTTTAAGCGGGGACAGGGCCTACGAGCAGTACTTC
TRBJ2-1,TRBV5-6,TRBD1,.,CASSLFSGQGTNEQFF,TGTGCCAGCAGCTTGTTTTCGGGACAGGGGACGAATGAGCAGTTCTTC
TRBJ1-1,TRBV7-2,TRBD1,once,CASSFTGGTEAFF,TGTGCCAGCAGCTTCACAGGGGGGACTGAAGCTTTCTTT
TRBJ2-2,TRBV28,TRBD1,once,CASSLLGQRTGELFF,TGTGCCAGCAGTTTATTGGGACAGAGGACCGGGGAGCTGTTTTTT
TRBJ1-2,TRBV19,TRBD1,.,CASSIDFAGGNYGYTF,TGTGCCAGTAGTATAGATTTCGCAGGGGGCAACTATGGCTACACCTTC
TRBJ1-5,TRBV6-5,.,.,CASSFTGSQPQHF,TGTGCCAGCAGCTTTACAGGGAGTCAGCCCCAGCATTTT
TRBJ2-1,TRBV9,TRBD2,.,CASSVGLAVSEQFF,TGTGCCAGCAGCGTAGGACTAGCGGTTAGCGAGCAGTTCTTC
TRBJ1-2,TRBV28,.,.,CASSLNRDYGYTF,TGTGCCAGCAGTTTAAACAGGGACTATGGCTACACCTTC
TRBJ2-3,TRBV7-6,.,.,CASSLTAGTDTQYF,TGTGCCAGCAGCTTAACTGCTGGTACAGATACGCAGTATTTT
TRBJ1-1,TRBV30,TRBD1,few,CAWSKDREAFF,TGTGCCTGGAGTAAGGACAGGGAAGCTTTCTTT
TRBJ1-2,TRBV27,TRBD1,once,CASSTRPGQGYGYTF,TGTGCCAGCAGTACCAGGCCGGGACAGGGCTATGGCTACACCTTC
TRBJ2-7,TRBV28,.,.,CASSSLWTAFYEQYF,TGTGCCAGCAGTTCGCTGTGGACAGCGTTCTACGAGCAGTACTTC
TRBJ2-1,TRBV5-5,TRBD2,.,CASSSIYGLAVYNEQFF,TGTGCCAGCAGTTCCATCTACGGACTAGCAGTCTACAATGAGCAGTTCTTC
TRBJ1-1,TRBV4-1,TRBD1,.,CASSQDPQGADTEAFF,TGCGCCAGCAGCCAAGACCCCCAGGGGGCGGACACTGAAGCTTTCTTT
TRBJ2-7,TRBV9,TRBD1,once,CASSVGRGSSYEQYF,TGTGCCAGCAGCGTCGGCAGGGGGAGCTCCTACGAGCAGTACTTC
TRBJ1-4,TRBV29-1,.,.,CSVGGVGEKLFF,TGCAGCGTCGGGGGGGTAGGAGAAAAACTGTTTTTT
TRBJ1-2,TRBV11-2,.,.,CASSPNTSRVGYTF,TGTGCCAGCAGCCCGAACACTTCCCGGGTAGGCTACACCTTC
TRBJ2-7,TRBV5-6,TRBD2,.,CASSLTSGSYEQYF,TGTGCCAGCAGCTTGACTAGCGGGTCCTACGAGCAGTACTTC
TRBJ1-2,TRBV28,.,.,CASSLERRGGDTF,TGTGCCAGCAGTTTAGAACGACGCGGCGGGGACACCTTC
TRBJ2-1,TRBV2,TRBD2,.,CATRGASGSNEQFF,TGTGCCACCCGAGGGGCTAGCGGCTCCAATGAGCAGTTCTTC
TRBJ2-1,TRBV11-1,.,.,CASSLDVGVYNEQFF,TGTGCCAGCAGCTTAGATGTGGGAGTTTACAATGAGCAGTTCTTC
TRBJ2-5,TRBV2,.,.,CASSWTEETQYF,TGTGCCAGCAGTTGGACAGAAGAGACCCAGTACTTC
TRBJ2-5,TRBV6-5,TRBD1,.,CASSPGTVYQETQYF,TGTGCCAGCAGCCCCGGGACAGTGTACCAAGAGACCCAGTACTTC
TRBJ2-1,TRBV4-1,TRBD2,.,CASSLPGLAGGLEQFF,TGCGCCAGCAGCCTCCCGGGACTAGCGGGAGGCCTTGAGCAGTTCTTC
TRBJ2-1,TRBV30,TRBD2,.,CAWSVRLAGGGNEQFF,TGTGCCTGGAGTGTACGACTAGCGGGAGGGGGCAATGAGCAGTTCTTC
TRBJ2-1,TRBV29-1,.,once,CSVVVNNEQFF,TGCAGCGTTGTCGTTAACAATGAGCAGTTCTTC
TRBJ1-1,TRBV12-5,TRBD1,.,CASGWTTGTAVNTEAFF,TGTGCTAGTGGTTGGACTACCGGGACAGCTGTAAACACTGAAGCTTTCTTT
TRBJ2-3,TRBV29-1,TRBD2,.,CSVEETPTSGDTDTQYF,TGCAGCGTTGAAGAGACCCCTACTAGCGGAGACACAGATACGCAGTATTTT
TRBJ2-7,TRBV19,.,.,CASSQGFLNYEQYF,TGTGCCAGTAGTCAGGGTTTTCTGAACTACGAGCAGTACTTC
TRBJ2-2,TRBV5-1,TRBD2,.,CASSPTRVGRAIAGELFF,TGCGCCAGCAGCCCGACCCGGGTTGGGAGGGCCATCGCCGGGGAGCTGTTTTTT
TRBJ2-5,TRBV29-1,TRBD1,few,CSVDRGRGETQYF,TGCAGCGTTGACAGGGGGCGAGGGGAGACCCAGTACTTC
TRBJ2-1,TRBV7-2,.,.,CASSAEQRTEQFF,TGTGCCAGCAGCGCCGAGCAGCGGACTGAGCAGTTCTTC
TRBJ2-7,TRBV5-1,TRBD1,once,CASSSLQGIDYEQYF,TGCGCCAGCAGCTCGTTACAGGGGATCGACTACGAGCAGTACTTC
TRBJ1-1,TRBV29-1,TRBD1,.,CSVEVRQGELAFF,TGCAGCGTTGAAGTTAGACAGGGGGAGCTAGCTTTCTTT
TRBJ1-1,TRBV6-5,.,few,CATHRNTEAFF,TGTGCCACCCATAGGAACACTGAAGCTTTCTTT
TRBJ1-1,TRBV10-3,.,.,CAISGQGGSNTEAFF,TGTGCCATCAGTGGTCAGGGAGGGTCGAACACTGAAGCTTTCTTT
TRBJ2-4,TRBV28,.,.,CASSAAGSLKRIQYF,TGTGCCAGCAGCGCCGCGGGGAGCCTGAAAAGGATTCAGTACTTC
TRBJ1-4,TRBV27,TRBD1,.,CASSPDRVISFHEKLFF,TGTGCCAGCAGTCCGGACAGGGTGATTAGCTTCCATGAAAAACTGTTTTTT
TRBJ2-7,TRBV27,.,.,CASSPQSPYEQYF,TGTGCCAGCAGTCCACAGAGTCCCTACGAGCAGTACTTC
TRBJ2-7,TRBV18,.,.,CASSPSTSYYEQYF,TGTGCCAGCTCACCGTCTACGTCGTACTACGAGCAGTACTTC
TRBJ2-1,TRBV28,TRBD2,.,CASSKTSGSSDEQFF,TGTGCCAGCAGTAAAACTAGCGGGAGTAGCGATGAGCAGTTCTTC
TRBJ2-1,TRBV11-2,.,.,CASSLSGTGFRNEQFF,TGTGCCAGCAGCTTATCAGGCACAGGCTTTCGCAATGAGCAGTTCTTC
TRBJ1-2,TRBV5-5,TRBD1,.,CASRSGQLQQGGYTF,TGTGCCAGCAGATCGGGACAGCTCCAACAAGGCGGCTACACCTTC
TRBJ1-1,TRBV18,.,.,CASSRGETRPLNTEAFF,TGTGCCAGCTCCCGGGGGGAGACTAGACCTTTGAACACTGAAGCTTTCTTT
TRBJ2-7,TRBV4-1,.,.,CASSQEEGVVGSYEQYF,TGCGCCAGCAGCCAAGAAGAGGGGGTGGTCGGTTCCTACGAGCAGTACTTC